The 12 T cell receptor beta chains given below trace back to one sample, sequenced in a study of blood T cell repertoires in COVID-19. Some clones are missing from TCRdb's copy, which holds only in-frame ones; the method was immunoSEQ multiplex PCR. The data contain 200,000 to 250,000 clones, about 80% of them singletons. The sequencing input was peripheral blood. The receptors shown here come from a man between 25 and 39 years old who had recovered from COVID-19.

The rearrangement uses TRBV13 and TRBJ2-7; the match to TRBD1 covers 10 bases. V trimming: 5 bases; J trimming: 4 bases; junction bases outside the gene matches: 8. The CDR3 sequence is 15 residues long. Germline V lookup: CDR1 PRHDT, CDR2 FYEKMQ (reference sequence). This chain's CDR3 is CASSPTGQGIYEQYF. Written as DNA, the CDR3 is TGTGCCAGCAGCCCCACGGGACAGGGGATTTACGAGCAGTACTTC.

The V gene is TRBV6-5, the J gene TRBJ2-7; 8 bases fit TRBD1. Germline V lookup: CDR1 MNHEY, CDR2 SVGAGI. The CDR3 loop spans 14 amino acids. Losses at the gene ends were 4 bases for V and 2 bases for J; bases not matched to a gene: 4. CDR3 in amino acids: CASSSDREPYEQYF. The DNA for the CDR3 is TGTGCCAGCAGTTCGGACAGGGAGCCCTACGAGCAGTACTTC.

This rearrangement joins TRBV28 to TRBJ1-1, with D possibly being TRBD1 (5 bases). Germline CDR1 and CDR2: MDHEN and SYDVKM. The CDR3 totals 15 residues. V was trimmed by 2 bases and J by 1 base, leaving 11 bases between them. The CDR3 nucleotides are TGTGCCAGCAGTTTAGGGGCAGGACGGAACACTGAAGCTTTCTTT. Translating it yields CASSLGAGRNTEAFF.

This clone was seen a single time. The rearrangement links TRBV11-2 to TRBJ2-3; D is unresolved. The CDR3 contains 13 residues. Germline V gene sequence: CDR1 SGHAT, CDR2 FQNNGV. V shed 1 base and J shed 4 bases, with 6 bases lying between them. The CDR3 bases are TGTGCCAGCAGCTTAGCCTCCGCAGATACGCAGTATTTT. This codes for CASSLASADTQYF.

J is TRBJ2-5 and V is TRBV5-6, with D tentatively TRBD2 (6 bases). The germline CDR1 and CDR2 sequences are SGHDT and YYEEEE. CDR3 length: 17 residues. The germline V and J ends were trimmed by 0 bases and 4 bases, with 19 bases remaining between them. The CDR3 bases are TGTGCCAGCAGCTTGGTGACTAGGGCACGACAAGTAGAGACCCAGTACTTC. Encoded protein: CASSLVTRARQVETQYF. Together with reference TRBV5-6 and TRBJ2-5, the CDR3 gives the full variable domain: DAGVTQSPTHLIKTRGQQVTLRCSPKSGHDTVSWYQQALGQGPQFIFQYYEEEERQRGNFPDRFSGHQFPNYSSELNVNALLLGDSALYLCASSLVTRARQVETQYFGPGTRLLVL.

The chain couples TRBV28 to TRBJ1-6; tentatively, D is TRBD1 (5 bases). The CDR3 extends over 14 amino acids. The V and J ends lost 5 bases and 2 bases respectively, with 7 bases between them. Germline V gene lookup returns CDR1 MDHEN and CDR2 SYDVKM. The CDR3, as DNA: TGTGCCAGCAGTGCGGACACCTATAATTCACCCCTCCACTTT. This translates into CASSADTYNSPLHF.

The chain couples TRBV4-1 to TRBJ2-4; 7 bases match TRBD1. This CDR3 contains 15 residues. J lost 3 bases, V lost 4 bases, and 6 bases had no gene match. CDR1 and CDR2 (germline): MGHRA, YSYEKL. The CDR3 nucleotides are TGCGCCAGCAGCCCACGACAGGGTGACAAAAACATTCAGTACTTC. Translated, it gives CASSPRQGDKNIQYF.

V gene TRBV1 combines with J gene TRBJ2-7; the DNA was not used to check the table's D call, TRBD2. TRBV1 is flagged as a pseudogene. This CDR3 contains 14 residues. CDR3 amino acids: CTSSPTPQGDGQYV. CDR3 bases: TGCACCAGCAGCCCTACACCTCAAGGAGATGGGCAGTACGTC.

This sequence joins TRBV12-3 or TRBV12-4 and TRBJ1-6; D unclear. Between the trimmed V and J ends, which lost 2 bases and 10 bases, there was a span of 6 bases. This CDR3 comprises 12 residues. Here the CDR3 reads CASSLPGSPLHF. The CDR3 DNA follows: TGTGCCAGCAGTTTACCGGGATCACCCCTCCACTTT.

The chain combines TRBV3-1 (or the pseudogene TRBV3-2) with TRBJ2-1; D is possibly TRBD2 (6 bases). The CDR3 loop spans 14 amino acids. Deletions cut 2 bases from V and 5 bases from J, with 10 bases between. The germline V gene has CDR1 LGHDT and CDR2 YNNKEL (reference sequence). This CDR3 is CASSQRDSNNEQFF. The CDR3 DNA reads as TGTGCCAGCAGCCAAAGGGACTCTAACAATGAGCAGTTCTTC.

CDR3 protein: CASSPGGGGTEAFF. CDR3 bases: TGTGCCAGCAGCCCCGGTGGCGGGGGCACTGAAGCTTTCTTT. The V gene is TRBV11-3, the J gene TRBJ1-1; TRBD1 is a possible D gene (5 bases). The ends were cut back, 5 bases at V and 4 bases at J, with 14 bases in the middle. Looked up from germline, CDR1 is SGHNT and CDR2 is YENEEA. This CDR3 comprises 14 residues. Full variable domain (outside the CDR3, taken from reference TRBV11-3 and TRBJ1-1): EAGVVQSPRYKIIEKKQPVAFWCNPISGHNTLYWYLQNLGQGPELLIRYENEEAVDDSQLPKDRFSAERLKGVDSTLKIQPAELGDSAVYLCASSPGGGGTEAFFGQGTRLTVV.

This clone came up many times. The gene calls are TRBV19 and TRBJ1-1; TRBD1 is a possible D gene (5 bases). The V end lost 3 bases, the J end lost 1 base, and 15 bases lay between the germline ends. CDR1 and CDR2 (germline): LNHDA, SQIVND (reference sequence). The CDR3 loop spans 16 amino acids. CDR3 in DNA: TGTGCCAGTAGTATTCGCAGGGAGGTGTCGAACACTGAAGCTTTCTTT. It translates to CASSIRREVSNTEAFF.